This T cell receptor (beta chain) derives from a study of shared T cell receptors in the human thymus. The CDR3 consists of 14 residues. The germline gives CDR1 WNHNN, CDR2 SYGVQD (reference sequence). V gave up 6 bases and J gave up 9 bases; unmatched junction bases: 11. The protocol was immunoSEQ multiplex PCR, while the TCRdb copy is restricted to in-frame clones and leaves out a portion. In the table there are hundreds of thousands of clones, over 75% of which are singletons. The data were also submitted as part of a second study, on human thymus T cells. That study adds: Among the donors, all were healthy Finnish infants having corrective surgery for congenital heart defects. Resections removed during corrective heart surgery provided the thymus tissue used.

The V and J genes are TRBV10-1 and TRBJ2-3; 8 bases map to TRBD1. This TCR was sampled from a boy under three years old with a congenital heart defect. The material sequenced was thymocytes. The CDR3 DNA is TGCGCCAGCAGCCCGGGCCCCTACAGGGGGACGCAGTATTTT. It is translated as CASSPGPYRGTQYF.